This TCR beta chain derives from a study of OX40 agonist ivuxolimab in advanced cancers. The CDR3 has 15 amino acids. V lost 5 bases, J lost 2 bases, and 13 bases lay in between. Per the germline V gene, CDR1 is SGHTA and CDR2 is FQGNSA. Generated by immunoSEQ multiplex PCR, the TCRdb table keeps only in-frame clones and is missing some. The sample consists of about 50,000 clones, around four fifths of them appearing once. This sequence was found in an adult with an advanced solid tumor such as melanoma, head and neck, liver or kidney cancer. Here the sequenced sample was CD4+ or CD8+ T cells sorted from blood, taken in a trial of the OX40 agonist ivuxolimab. The rearrangement joins TRBV7-2 to TRBJ2-4; TRBD2 might be the D (6 bases). The CDR3 sequence: CASSLGGVSKNIQYF. As DNA, the CDR3 is TGTGCCAGCAGCCTCGGAGGGGTTTCCAAAAACATTCAGTACTTC.